These 10 T cell receptor beta chains were all obtained from the same sample, sequenced in a study of T cells in Graves' hyperthyroidism and ophthalmopathy. Amplification of TCR beta CDR3 regions was performed using RNA transcripts as template. HTBI primers were used for first-round RT-PCR of the TCR CDR3. TCRdb re-analysed the multiplex PCR reads in MiXCR, keeping a single row per CDR3 protein. The data show fewer than 750,000 distinct CDR3 sequences, approximately 15% seen once. Sequencing was done on a sample of blood. The source is a woman between 45 and 65 years old with Graves' ophthalmopathy.

This clonotype was picked up many times. This chain links TRBV28 with TRBJ2-5, with 9 bases lining up with TRBD2. Trimming cost V 3 bases and J 5 bases; bases outside gene matches: 13. The germline CDR1 and CDR2 sequences are MDHEN and SYDVKM. The CDR3 is 17 amino acids. The CDR3 sequence is CASSFFAGGRGGETQYF. CDR3 in DNA: TGTGCCAGCAGTTTCTTTGCGGGAGGGCGTGGGGGTGAGACCCAGTACTTC.

In this sample, this clonotype turned up a few times. One junction end does not reproduce the germline sequence, and a read error may be involved. The chain joins TRBV7-7 to TRBJ2-2; D uncertain. Germline V CDR1 and CDR2: SSHAT, FNYEAQ (reference sequence). The CDR3 contains 18 residues. CDR3 loop: CASSLIEVSSVNTGELFF. The CDR3 DNA reads as TGTGCTAGCAGCTTAATAGAGGTCTCCTCAGTGAACACCGGGGAGCTGTTTTTT.

The chain couples TRBV9 to TRBJ2-1; D perhaps matches TRBD2 (6 bases). CDR1 and CDR2 (germline): SGDLS, YYNGEE. V gave up 0 bases and J gave up 3 bases, with 10 bases separating them. The CDR3 has 15 residues. The DNA for the CDR3 is TGTGCCAGCAGCGTAGGGGCTAGCGTCTACAATGAGCAGTTCTTC. It encodes CASSVGASVYNEQFF.

This clonotype was detected ten times or more. This sequence joins TRBV20-1 and TRBJ2-5; D perhaps matches TRBD1 (6 bases). This CDR3 is built from 14 residues. The V and J ends lost 2 bases and 5 bases respectively, with 15 bases between them. Germline V CDR1 and CDR2: DFQATT, SNEGSKA (reference sequence). Here the CDR3 reads CSARSVAQGETQYF. Written as DNA, the CDR3 is TGCAGTGCTAGATCCGTTGCCCAGGGGGAGACCCAGTACTTC.

This clonotype appeared many times. The J gene is TRBJ2-7, the V gene TRBV13; perhaps D is TRBD1 or TRBD2 (6 bases each). The CDR3 is 15 amino acids. The V end was cut by 7 bases, the J end by 7 bases, with 23 bases between. The germline V gene has CDR1 PRHDT and CDR2 FYEKMQ (reference sequence). The CDR3 is CASIERGLRGGEQYF. CDR3 in DNA: TGTGCCAGCATCGAAAGGGGCCTTCGAGGGGGGGAGCAGTACTTC.

This clonotype was counted at least ten times. This rearrangement joins TRBV12-3 or TRBV12-4 to TRBJ1-4, with TRBD1 identical over 11 bases. Trimming cost V 6 bases and J 7 bases; bases outside gene matches: 10. The CDR3 has 16 amino acids. The CDR3 loop is CASSREGQGATEKLFF. The CDR3 DNA is TGTGCCAGCAGCCGCGAAGGACAGGGGGCAACTGAAAAACTGTTTTTT.

This clonotype occurred a few times. The chain couples TRBV4-1 to TRBJ2-7; D might be TRBD1 or TRBD2, each matching 5 bases. Trimming removed 4 bases at V and 4 bases at J, with 14 bases between. CDR3 length: 14 residues. The germline V gene encodes CDR1 MGHRA and CDR2 YSYEKL. This CDR3 is CASSLRDPQYEQYF. The DNA for the CDR3 is TGCGCCAGCAGCCTACGGGACCCCCAGTACGAGCAGTACTTC.

This clonotype was observed at least ten times. The chain joins TRBV28 to TRBJ2-6, with D possibly matching TRBD1 (5 bases). V lost 1 base, J lost 0 bases, and 7 bases lay in between. Germline CDR1 is MDHEN and CDR2 is SYDVKM. The CDR3 totals 16 residues. In DNA form, the CDR3 reads TGTGCCAGCAGTTTATTTGGACACTCTGGGGCCAACGTCCTGACTTTC. It codes for CASSLFGHSGANVLTF.

The chain uses TRBV20-1 and TRBJ1-6, with a tentative D call TRBD1 (6 bases). Trimming stripped 0 bases from V and 18 bases from J, with 15 bases between. The CDR3 spans 12 residues. Germline CDR1 and CDR2: DFQATT and SNEGSKA (reference sequence). CDR3 amino acids: CSAREGGGPSHF. The CDR3 coding sequence is TGCAGTGCTAGAGAAGGTGGGGGCCCAAGCCACTTT.

This clonotype was found many times. V and J are TRBV27 and TRBJ1-6; no clear D. Deletions cut 3 bases from V and 4 bases from J, with 7 bases between. The CDR3 runs to 14 residues. The germline gives CDR1 MNHEY, CDR2 SMNVEV (reference sequence). CDR3 nucleotide sequence: TGTGCCAGCAGTTTTACCGGTTATAATTCACCCCTCCACTTT. Translating it yields CASSFTGYNSPLHF.